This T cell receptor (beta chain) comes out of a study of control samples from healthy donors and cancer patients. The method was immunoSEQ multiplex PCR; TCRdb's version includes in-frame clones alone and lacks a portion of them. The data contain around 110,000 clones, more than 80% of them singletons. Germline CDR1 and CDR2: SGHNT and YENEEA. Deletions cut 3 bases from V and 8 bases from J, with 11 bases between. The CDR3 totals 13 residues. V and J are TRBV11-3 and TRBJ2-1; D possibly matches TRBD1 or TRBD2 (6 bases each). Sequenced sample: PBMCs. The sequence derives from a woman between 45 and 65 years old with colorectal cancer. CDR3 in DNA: TGTGCCAGCAGCTTTGAGGGGGGCCATGAGCAGTTCTTC. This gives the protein CASSFEGGHEQFF.